This TCR beta chain was identified in a study of blood T cell repertoires in COVID-19. Turning to the study itself: The United States, Italy and Spain supplied acute and convalescent COVID-19 samples.

Sequencing used immunoSEQ multiplex PCR; TCRdb keeps in-frame clones, though not all of them. The sample records around 110,000 clones, about nine tenths being singletons. Trimming took off 4 bases at V and 5 bases at J, with 15 bases between the two ends. The CDR3 spans 15 residues. Germline CDR1 reads LNHDA; CDR2 reads SQIVND (reference sequence). Specimen: peripheral blood. The rearrangement links TRBV19 to TRBJ1-5; unclear D gene. The receptor's source is a man aged 45 to 65 with active or convalescent COVID-19. This CDR3 reads CASSTVNPTDQPQHF. For the CDR3, the DNA is TGTGCCAGTAGTACAGTGAATCCCACCGATCAGCCCCAGCATTTT.